The rows below give T cell receptor beta chains drawn from one sample of a study of blood T cell repertoires in COVID-19. Measured with immunoSEQ multiplex PCR; TCRdb has only the in-frame clones, and not every one. This table has hundreds of thousands of clones, approximately 86% appearing once. The sample taken for sequencing was peripheral blood. The receptors here all came from a woman younger than 45 who had recovered from COVID-19. CDR3s include the opening cysteine and the closing phenylalanine or tryptophan.

J gene,V gene,CDR3 protein
TRBJ2-1,TRBV19,CASSPASGYNEQFF
TRBJ2-1,TRBV5-5,CASSFSGKNNEQFF
TRBJ1-4,TRBV7-9,CASSPGEGGNREKLFF
TRBJ1-1,TRBV7-3,CASSITRTSGNTEAFF
TRBJ1-1,TRBV5-1,CASSYQGAAEAFF
TRBJ1-3,TRBV5-1,CASSSSGGVASGNTIYF
TRBJ1-6,TRBV3-1/TRBV3-2,CASSQSLAMGSPLHF
TRBJ1-6,TRBV30,CAWSVTGGSSPLHF
TRBJ2-7,TRBV6-5,CASRTTGTAEQYF
TRBJ2-4,TRBV11-2,CASSLTENIQYF
TRBJ1-6,TRBV7-3,CASSLGQGSPLHF
TRBJ2-5,TRBV9,CASSLGVYRGKGKETQYF
TRBJ2-5,TRBV19,CASSGLGQPYQETQYF
TRBJ1-5,TRBV7-2,CASSLVPQERQPQHF
TRBJ2-1,TRBV9,CASSVEAGPVDEQFF
TRBJ1-1,TRBV19,CASSIDGSVGALYGTEAFF
TRBJ2-5,TRBV13,CASSRTQGETQYF
TRBJ1-1,TRBV4-1,CASSQTGQGGTEAFF
TRBJ1-2,TRBV4-1,CASSRTGEGYTF
TRBJ1-1,TRBV29-1,CSVIGQGATEAFF
TRBJ2-3,TRBV28,CASIPPGTGDTDTQYF
TRBJ2-2,TRBV25-1,CASSELGELFF
TRBJ1-4,TRBV5-5,CASSSYEKLFF
TRBJ2-7,TRBV28,CASGTLAGVVDEQYF
TRBJ2-3,TRBV11-3,CASSFEAGTTDTQYF
TRBJ2-1,TRBV10-1,CASNPQASGSNEQFF
TRBJ2-5,TRBV7-2,CASSLGEKRGQETQYF
TRBJ1-1,TRBV28,CASIRTEAFF
TRBJ2-7,TRBV18,CASSPMDREKYF
TRBJ2-2,TRBV11-3,CASSFTSGGAGGELFF
TRBJ1-1,TRBV5-5,CASSRDRGLGEAFF
TRBJ2-7,TRBV27,CASSFNTYEQYF
TRBJ1-4,TRBV5-1,CASTWTGTGDEKLFF
TRBJ1-1,TRBV6-1,CASSDLYTEAFF
TRBJ2-7,TRBV7-9,CASSLLATGEQYF
TRBJ2-7,TRBV3-1/TRBV3-2,CASSDRVSYEQYF
TRBJ2-2,TRBV11-2,CASTWRGDGELFF
TRBJ1-1,TRBV6-5,CASGFKTDLGTEAFF
TRBJ2-1,TRBV15,CATSRAGLAGAYEQFF
TRBJ1-5,TRBV10-3,CAISSATGAYSNQPQHF
TRBJ2-7,TRBV27,CASSLYSGQTYEQYF
TRBJ1-2,TRBV5-4,CASSLSRQGGGYTF
TRBJ2-4,TRBV5-1,CASSPGLAKNIQYF
TRBJ2-5,TRBV27,CASSLGSRGGTQYF
TRBJ1-6,TRBV29-1,CSVERGNSPLHF
TRBJ1-2,TRBV5-4,CASSKTTDTYGYTF
TRBJ2-4,TRBV19,CASSIDLSLDRVVTIQYF
TRBJ1-4,TRBV12-3/TRBV12-4,CASSSGPEKLFF
TRBJ1-2,TRBV19,CASSTEQAHYGYTF
TRBJ2-4,TRBV7-2,CASSLVGGDIQYF
TRBJ2-3,TRBV19,CASSIDQVRGADTQYF
TRBJ2-7,TRBV2,CASSENVWLAGDLLYF
TRBJ2-7,TRBV2,CASSEGRSSYEQYF
TRBJ1-2,TRBV12-3/TRBV12-4,CASSPGYGYTF
TRBJ1-1,TRBV4-1,CASSLGAGDTEAFF
TRBJ2-7,TRBV10-3,CATRAGAYLYEQYF
TRBJ2-3,TRBV5-1,CASSATGAIGTDTQYF
TRBJ1-3,TRBV6-5,CASSQLRNSGNTIYF